Listed here are 22 T cell receptor beta chains from one sample, sequenced in a study of CD8 T cells in Susac syndrome. Reverse transcription of about 0.5 to 1 ug RNA used random hexamers. TCRdb recomputed calls from the immunoSEQ multiplex PCR reads with MiXCR, one row per CDR3 protein. The data contain 190,000 or so distinct CDR3 sequences, approximately 95% of them singletons. The specimen sequenced was CD4+ T cells from PBMCs. Receptors were obtained from a human donor with multiple sclerosis.

V is TRBV21-1 and J is TRBJ1-2; the D call TRBD1 from the table was never checked on the DNA. TRBV21-1 counts as a pseudogene. This CDR3 is 14 amino acids long. The CDR3 coding sequence is TGTGCCAGCAGCAAATCGCGGACAGGCTATGGCTACACCTTC. It is translated as CASSKSRTGYGYTF.

V and J are TRBV29-1 and TRBJ2-3; TRBD1 aligns across 10 bases. Unmatched junction bases numbered 7, after V lost 2 bases and J lost 8 bases. CDR3 length equals 14 residues. CDR1 is SQVTM and CDR2 is ANQGSEA in the germline V gene. In nucleotides, the CDR3 is TGCAGCGTTGAACCCCGGACAGGGGGGGGTACGCAGTATTTT. Translated: CSVEPRTGGGTQYF.

The chain is built from TRBV7-2 and TRBJ2-3, with D hard to call. CDR3 size: 13 residues. The germline V and J ends were trimmed by 0 bases and 6 bases, with 7 bases remaining between them. Germline loops: CDR1 SGHTA, CDR2 FQGNSA. In nucleotides, the CDR3 is TGTGCCAGCAGCTTAGCTAGGAGTGATACGCAGTATTTT. Its translation is CASSLARSDTQYF.

This clonotype was detected only once. The chain joins TRBV29-1 to TRBJ2-5; D gene unclear. The V end lost 7 bases, the J end lost 4 bases, and 13 bases lay between the germline ends. CDR3 length: 12 amino acids. Germline CDR1 SQVTM, CDR2 ANQGSEA. The CDR3 here is CSGAVLAETQYF. The CDR3 DNA is TGCAGCGGGGCGGTCTTGGCAGAGACCCAGTACTTC. Drawing the rest from reference TRBV29-1 and TRBJ2-5, the complete variable domain is SAVISQKPSRDICQRGTSLTIQCQVDSQVTMMFWYRQQPGQSLTLIATANQGSEATYESGFVIDKFPISRPNLTFSTLTVSNMSPEDSSIYLCSGAVLAETQYFGPGTRLLVL.

This rearrangement joins TRBV18 to TRBJ1-1; D possibly corresponds to TRBD1 (5 bases). The CDR3 is 12 amino acids. V was clipped by 4 bases and J by 8 bases, with 11 bases between them. Germline CDR1 KGHSH, CDR2 LQKENI. The CDR3 loop reads CASSLSREEAFF. CDR3 DNA sequence: TGTGCCAGCTCACTCTCCAGGGAGGAAGCTTTCTTT.

The chain employs TRBV20-1 and TRBJ1-1; D perhaps matches TRBD1 (5 bases). This CDR3 comprises 12 residues. CDR1 DFQATT and CDR2 SNEGSKA come from the germline V gene (reference sequence). V was pared by 0 bases and J by 7 bases, with 9 bases between. CDR3 sequence (DNA): TGCAGTGCTAGAGAAACAGGAAATGAAGCTTTCTTT. It translates to CSARETGNEAFF.

The chain employs TRBV20-1 and TRBJ2-4, with D hard to call. V was cut by 6 bases and J by 9 bases, with 9 bases left in between. CDR3 length: 10 residues. Looked up from germline, CDR1 is DFQATT and CDR2 is SNEGSKA (reference sequence). The CDR3 bases are TGCAGTGCCGCCGGTTCCATTCAGTACTTC. Translating it yields CSAAGSIQYF.

V gene TRBV4-2 combines with J gene TRBJ2-3; 9 bases are shared with TRBD2. V lost 2 bases, J lost 4 bases, and 19 bases stayed unmatched. This CDR3 spans 20 amino acids. Germline V gene data show CDR1 as LGHNA and CDR2 as YNFKEQ. CDR3 coding DNA: TGTGCCAGCAGCCAACCCCGGGCCCTCAGCGAGCGGGGGGTTCCAGATACGCAGTATTTT. It codes for CASSQPRALSERGVPDTQYF.

The chain carries TRBV7-9 and TRBJ1-5; 7 nucleotides align to TRBD1. Germline V gene sequence: CDR1 SEHNR, CDR2 FQNEAQ (reference sequence). The CDR3 has 13 residues. V dropped 4 bases and J dropped 5; count of bases not matched to a gene: 2. The DNA of the CDR3 is TGTGCCAGCAGCTCCACAGGGGATCAGCCCCAGCATTTT. Protein sequence: CASSSTGDQPQHF. Full variable domain (rest looked up from reference TRBV7-9 and TRBJ1-5): DTGVSQNPRHKITKRGQNVTFRCDPISEHNRLYWYRQTLGQGPEFLTYFQNEAQLEKSRLLSDRFSAERPKGSFSTLEIQRTEQGDSAMYLCASSSTGDQPQHFGDGTRLSIL.

The rearrangement joins TRBV5-6 to TRBJ1-1; D is uncertain. CDR1 is SGHDT and CDR2 is YYEEEE in the germline V gene. The length of the CDR3 is 15 residues. Deletions cut 4 bases from V and 1 base from J, with 14 bases between. The CDR3 nucleotides are TGTGCCAGCAGCCCTCAAACGCAGAGGAACACTGAAGCTTTCTTT. This encodes CASSPQTQRNTEAFF. Using reference TRBV5-6 and TRBJ1-1 for the parts outside the CDR3, the full variable domain is DAGVTQSPTHLIKTRGQQVTLRCSPKSGHDTVSWYQQALGQGPQFIFQYYEEEERQRGNFPDRFSGHQFPNYSSELNVNALLLGDSALYLCASSPQTQRNTEAFFGQGTRLTVV.

DNA for the CDR3: TGCAGTGCTAGAGTTACAGGGGGGGGAGAAGCTTTCTTT. It specifies CSARVTGGGEAFF. The chain has TRBV20-1 and TRBJ1-1; 8 positions match TRBD1. Germline CDR1 DFQATT, CDR2 SNEGSKA (reference sequence). V trimming: 1 base; J trimming: 8 bases; junction bases outside the gene matches: 6. The CDR3 has 13 residues.

CDR3 coding DNA: TGTGCCAGCTCACCACAATCGGGGGGAACCTACGAGCAGTACTTC. Translated: CASSPQSGGTYEQYF. The chain couples TRBV18 to TRBJ2-7; 7 nucleotides agree with TRBD2. Per germline, CDR1 KGHSH and CDR2 LQKENI. V was pared by 1 base and J by 2 bases, with 5 bases of the junction left unmatched. The CDR3 is made up of 15 amino acids.

This rearrangement joins TRBV6-1 to TRBJ2-1, with a weak D call TRBD2 (5 bases). This CDR3 region has 15 residues. Trimming cost V 3 bases and J 2 bases, with 11 bases left between them. CDR1 is MNHNS, CDR2 SASEGT, per germline. The CDR3 region has the DNA TGTGCCAGCAGTGAGGCGGGCACAACCTACAATGAGCAGTTCTTC. Amino acids: CASSEAGTTYNEQFF.

The chain recombines TRBV10-2 with TRBJ2-7; perhaps TRBD2 as D (7 bases). Germline CDR1 and CDR2: WSHSY and SAAADI. V was shortened by 7 bases and J by 0 bases, with 16 bases between the two germline ends. The CDR3 is made up of 15 amino acids. CDR3 DNA sequence: TGCGCCAGCACGGATAGGGGGGGAAGCTCCTACGAGCAGTACTTC. It specifies CASTDRGGSSYEQYF.

The chain links TRBV7-9 to TRBJ1-2; 8 nucleotides match TRBD1. Per germline, CDR1 SEHNR and CDR2 FQNEAQ (reference sequence). Unmatched junction bases numbered 3, after V lost 3 bases and J lost 6 bases. The CDR3 sequence is 13 residues long. In nucleotides, the CDR3 is TGTGCCAGCAGCTTGTCCAGGGGGCATGGCTACACCTTC. Protein sequence: CASSLSRGHGYTF.

The chain recombines TRBV30 with TRBJ1-3, with TRBD1 matching 7 bases. The CDR3 extends over 14 amino acids. V was clipped by 7 bases and J by 3 bases; unmatched bases: 9. Germline CDR1 reads GTSNPN; CDR2 reads SVGIG (reference sequence). CDR3 nucleotides: TGTGCCTTAGTCCAGGGGGGCCTTGGAAACACCATATATTTT. It encodes CALVQGGLGNTIYF.

The chain employs TRBV4-1 and TRBJ1-2; weak D call: TRBD1 (6 bases). Looked up from germline, CDR1 is MGHRA and CDR2 is YSYEKL. V lost 0 bases and J 3 bases, leaving 14 bases between the germline ends. The CDR3 is made up of 16 amino acids. Written as DNA, the CDR3 is TGCGCCAGCAGCCAAGAGACAACAGGGTGGGACTATGGCTACACCTTC. Translating gives CASSQETTGWDYGYTF.

The gene calls are TRBV29-1 and TRBJ1-2; D may be TRBD1 (6 bases). The CDR3 covers 11 residues. Germline V gives CDR1 SQVTM, CDR2 ANQGSEA. Trimming pared 7 bases from V and 5 bases from J, leaving 11 bases between. CDR3: CSDHQGYGYTF. The CDR3 DNA reads TGCAGCGATCATCAGGGGTATGGCTACACCTTC.

V usage is TRBV7-9 and J usage is TRBJ2-3; TRBD1 aligns across 10 bases. The junction had 8 bases not matched to a gene; V was cut back by 6 bases and J by 2 bases. The V gene's germline CDR1 is SEHNR and CDR2 FQNEAQ (reference sequence). CDR3 size: 16 residues. The CDR3 sequence is CASSPTGGPNTDTQYF. CDR3 coding DNA: TGTGCCAGCAGTCCGACAGGGGGCCCTAACACAGATACGCAGTATTTT.

This chain connects TRBV29-1 to TRBJ2-1; 8 bases line up with TRBD2. The CDR3 consists of 16 residues. The V gene's germline CDR1 is SQVTM and CDR2 ANQGSEA. The V gene end was trimmed by 7 bases and the J gene end by 3 bases; junction bases not matched to a gene: 14. The CDR3 DNA is TGCAGCGCCCAGGGTAGCGGGGCTGGTTTCTACAATGAGCAGTTCTTC. Amino acid sequence: CSAQGSGAGFYNEQFF.

The V gene is TRBV11-2, the J gene TRBJ1-3; possibly TRBD1 for D (6 bases). From germline, CDR1 is SGHAT and CDR2 FQNNGV. V lost 3 bases, J lost 0 bases, and 18 bases lay in between. The CDR3 totals 18 residues. CDR3 coding DNA: TGTGCCAGCAGCTTCCCCGGGGGCAATGAGGGCTCTGGAAACACCATATATTTT. It encodes CASSFPGGNEGSGNTIYF.

The sample holds one count of this clonotype. The CDR3, as DNA: TGTGCCAGCAGTCCACACCAGGACAGGGGGGCCGAGCAGTACGTC. Protein: CASSPHQDRGAEQYV. The gene calls are TRBV6-6 and TRBJ2-7, with 10 bases matching TRBD1. Germline CDR1 is MNHNY and CDR2 is SVGAGI (reference sequence). Unmatched junction bases numbered 10, after V lost 5 bases and J lost 6 bases. This CDR3 has 15 amino acids.